This T cell receptor beta chain stems from a study of T-cell reconstitution after alpha-beta-depleted transplantation in children. Overall study results and limits: About two months after transplant, alpha-beta T cells reportedly came from several hundred expanded graft clones. Hyperexpanded clones declined; after one year, newly produced T cells mostly supplied diversity.

In the case of this clonotype: Its antigen remains unidentified.

Unique molecular identifiers were incorporated into the prepared TCRbeta library. TCRdb re-analysed the PCR reads in MiXCR, keeping a single row per CDR3 protein. The table has about 220,000 distinct CDR3 sequences, approximately 15% seen once. The germline V gene has CDR1 SQVTM and CDR2 ANQGSEA. V was pared by 6 bases and J by 6 bases, with 12 bases of the junction left unmatched. The CDR3 has 14 amino acids. The sample in question was PBMCs, mostly from graft donor cells, obtained 360 days after TCRalphabeta/CD19-depleted stem cell transplant. The clonotype comes from a male patient aged 2-10 years who had a stem cell transplant for acute lymphoblastic leukemia, so the T cells may come from the graft donor. This chain links TRBV29-1 with TRBJ2-7; 9 bases map to TRBD1. The CDR3 region is CSVVSGTGRSEQYF. The CDR3 DNA is TGCAGCGTAGTTTCCGGGACAGGGAGGAGCGAGCAGTACTTC.